Presented here are 24 T cell receptor beta chains from one specimen sequenced in a study of cytomegalovirus exposure and HLA in healthy donors. Use of 60 Vbeta and 13 Jbeta primers characterized the PCR. TCRdb's copy holds only in-frame clones and misses some; the assay was immunoSEQ multiplex PCR. Here the sample spans 160,000 or so clones, more than 60% being singletons. Sequencing was done on a sample of PBMCs. The receptors stem from a man aged 40-49 years in good health and CMV-seronegative.

The V call is TRBV9, the J call TRBJ2-3; tentative D call: TRBD2 (6 bases). CDR1 is SGDLS, CDR2 YYNGEE, per germline. V was cut by 0 bases and J by 7 bases, with 21 bases left in between. The CDR3 spans 17 residues. The CDR3 bases are TGTGCCAGCAGCGTAGAGGCGGGGTTGGGGACTCAATATACGCAGTATTTT. Its translation: CASSVEAGLGTQYTQYF.

V gene TRBV27 combines with J gene TRBJ2-3, with D possibly being TRBD1 (6 bases). This CDR3 comprises 14 residues. The V and J ends lost 6 bases and 2 bases respectively, with 12 bases between them. CDR1 and CDR2 from the germline V gene are MNHEY and SMNVEV (reference sequence). CDR3 in DNA: TGTGCCAGCAGACAGGGCCCGGCCACAGATACGCAGTATTTT. Amino acids: CASRQGPATDTQYF.

V is TRBV27 and J is TRBJ2-6; 7 bases are shared with TRBD1. Germline V gene lookup returns CDR1 MNHEY and CDR2 SMNVEV (reference sequence). This CDR3 spans 15 amino acids. The trim removed 5 bases at V and 3 bases at J, leaving 4 bases unmatched. CDR3 sequence: CASSPQGYGANVLTF. In DNA form, the CDR3 reads TGTGCCAGCAGTCCACAGGGGTATGGGGCCAACGTCCTGACTTTC.

DNA for the CDR3: TGTGCCAGCAGCCTGGAAGGGGTCGGCTACAATGAGCAGTTCTTC. Its protein product is CASSLEGVGYNEQFF. The chain has TRBV5-5 and TRBJ2-1; maybe TRBD1 (5 bases). In germline, CDR1 is SGHKS, CDR2 YYEKEE (reference sequence). The CDR3 loop spans 15 amino acids. Trimming pared 4 bases from V and 3 bases from J, leaving 14 bases between.

This chain connects TRBV11-2 to TRBJ2-1; TRBD2 might be the D (5 bases). Deletions cut 5 bases from V and 6 bases from J, with 14 bases between. Germline V lookup: CDR1 SGHAT, CDR2 FQNNGV. CDR3 size: 14 residues. The CDR3, as DNA: TGTGCCAGCAGCCGATCCGGGGTGGTCAATGAGCAGTTCTTC. It encodes CASSRSGVVNEQFF.

The chain links TRBV5-6 to TRBJ2-7; D possibly corresponds to TRBD1 (6 bases). V was pared by 4 bases and J by 0 bases, with 11 bases between. The CDR3 consists of 14 residues. CDR1 is SGHDT, CDR2 YYEEEE, per germline. This CDR3 is CASSRGSPSYEQYF. The CDR3 nucleotides are TGTGCCAGCAGCAGGGGGTCTCCCTCCTACGAGCAGTACTTC.

The chain links TRBV28 to TRBJ1-2, with D hard to call. The CDR3 length is 13 residues. The ends were cut back, 5 bases at V and 2 bases at J, with 9 bases in the middle. CDR1 MDHEN and CDR2 SYDVKM come from the germline V gene. CDR3 loop: CASSGRENYGYTF. CDR3 in DNA: TGTGCCAGCAGTGGAAGGGAGAACTATGGCTACACCTTC.

V usage is TRBV28 and J usage is TRBJ2-1; D is perhaps TRBD1 (6 bases). This CDR3 is 11 amino acids long. Between the trimmed V and J ends, which lost 6 bases and 9 bases, there was a span of 9 bases. Germline CDR1 reads MDHEN; CDR2 reads SYDVKM. The CDR3 loop is CASSVRGEQFF. CDR3 nucleotide sequence: TGTGCCAGCAGCGTCAGGGGTGAGCAGTTCTTC.

This clone was detected a few times. V usage is TRBV6-6 and J usage is TRBJ2-5, with 8 bases identical to TRBD2. The CDR3 loop spans 14 amino acids. Germline trimming cut 8 bases from V and 1 base from J; bases unmatched to any gene: 6. Germline V gene sequence: CDR1 MNHNY, CDR2 SVGAGI (reference sequence). CDR3 nucleotide sequence: TGTGCCAGCTGCCCGGGGGGGCCCCAAGAGACCCAGTACTTC. It is translated as CASCPGGPQETQYF.

Points on this clone: Other DNA variants within this sample encode the same CDR3. This chain connects TRBV4-1 to TRBJ2-3; D gene ambiguous. The V end lost 0 bases, the J end lost 1 base, and 17 bases lay between the germline ends. The CDR3 covers 18 residues. CDR1 is MGHRA, CDR2 YSYEKL, per germline. CDR3 region: CASSQDKARRGGTDTQYF. The DNA for the CDR3 is TGCGCCAGCAGCCAAGATAAGGCGAGACGCGGTGGCACAGATACGCAGTATTTT.

This clone has only one observation. The rearrangement uses TRBV27 and TRBJ2-3; 8 bases align to TRBD1. CDR3 length: 14 amino acids. Germline lookup yields CDR1 MNHEY and CDR2 SMNVEV (reference sequence). With V trimmed by 3 bases and J by 6 bases, 5 bases remained unmatched. Written as DNA, the CDR3 is TGTGCCAGCAGTTTGTCACGACAGGGGGATACGCAGTATTTT. This translates into CASSLSRQGDTQYF.

The gene calls are TRBV20-1 and TRBJ1-2; D unclear. CDR3 length: 9 amino acids. CDR1 DFQATT and CDR2 SNEGSKA come from the germline V gene (reference sequence). Trimming shortened V by 3 bases and J by 8 bases, and 4 bases separated the two germline ends. The CDR3, as DNA: TGCAGTGCTAGTCGGGGCTACACCTTC. Translating it yields CSASRGYTF.

This clone was detected a few times. This chain connects TRBV5-1 to TRBJ2-5; 16 bases line up with TRBD2. Germline-derived CDR1 and CDR2 are SGHRS and YFSETQ. The CDR3 contains 17 residues. The trim removed 0 bases at V and 6 bases at J, leaving 5 bases unmatched. The CDR3 region is CASSLEGLAGGNQTQYF. Here the CDR3 DNA reads TGCGCCAGCAGCTTGGAGGGACTAGCGGGGGGGAACCAGACCCAGTACTTC.

The chain employs TRBV18 and TRBJ1-3; possible D gene TRBD1, 5 bases. From germline, CDR1 is KGHSH and CDR2 LQKENI. This CDR3 comprises 14 residues. V shed 6 bases and J shed 0 bases, with 9 bases lying between them. The CDR3 spells CASSPDSSGNTIYF. The DNA for the CDR3 is TGTGCCAGCTCCCCAGACAGCTCTGGAAACACCATATATTTT.

The chain uses TRBV10-2 and TRBJ1-5; D may be TRBD1 (6 bases). The germline CDR1 and CDR2 sequences are WSHSY and SAAADI. The CDR3 has 15 residues. Trimming pared 6 bases from V and 3 bases from J, leaving 15 bases between. In DNA form, the CDR3 reads TGCGCCAGCAGGGGGACACAGGGCCCCAATCAGCCCCAGCATTTT. It translates to CASRGTQGPNQPQHF.

The chain carries TRBV11-3 and TRBJ2-2; TRBD2 aligns across 7 bases. The length of the CDR3 is 13 residues. From germline, CDR1 is SGHNT and CDR2 YENEEA. V trimming: 3 bases; J trimming: 8 bases; junction bases outside the gene matches: 3. The CDR3 protein is CASSLTSIGELFF. The DNA of the CDR3 is TGTGCCAGCAGCTTGACTAGCATAGGGGAGCTGTTTTTT.

This chain joins TRBV7-9 and TRBJ1-2, with no clear D. Germline loops: CDR1 SEHNR, CDR2 FQNEAQ (reference sequence). The germline V and J ends were trimmed by 1 base and 0 bases, with 12 bases remaining between them. CDR3 size: 16 residues. DNA for the CDR3: TGTGCCAGCAGCTTAGGGCGTTCGGGGTCTAACTATGGCTACACCTTC. This codes for CASSLGRSGSNYGYTF. The whole variable domain, remainder taken from reference TRBV7-9 and TRBJ1-2, is DTGVSQNPRHKITKRGQNVTFRCDPISEHNRLYWYRQTLGQGPEFLTYFQNEAQLEKSRLLSDRFSAERPKGSFSTLEIQRTEQGDSAMYLCASSLGRSGSNYGYTFGSGTRLTVV.

This rearrangement joins TRBV29-1 to TRBJ2-1; 7 positions agree with TRBD2. CDR3 length equals 14 residues. CDR1 is SQVTM and CDR2 is ANQGSEA in the germline V gene. J was trimmed by 3 bases and V by 3 bases; bases with no gene match: 5. In DNA, the CDR3 is TGCAGCGTTGAGGGGGGGGTAGACTACAATGAGCAGTTCTTC. This sequence encodes CSVEGGVDYNEQFF.

J is TRBJ2-3 and V is TRBV5-4; 11 nucleotides align to TRBD1. CDR3 length equals 16 residues. In germline, CDR1 is SGHNT, CDR2 YYREEE (reference sequence). The trim removed 1 base at V and 7 bases at J, leaving 8 bases unmatched. The CDR3 coding sequence is TGTGCCAGCAGCTTGAAGGGACAGGGGGTTTCTTATACGCAGTATTTT. Amino acids: CASSLKGQGVSYTQYF.

The genes are TRBV30 and TRBJ2-1; the D gene is possibly TRBD2 (5 bases). The V end was cut by 6 bases, the J end by 13 bases, with 13 bases between. From germline, CDR1 is GTSNPN and CDR2 SVGIG (reference sequence). The CDR3 spans 10 residues. The CDR3 spells CACSVGVQFF. As DNA, the CDR3 is TGTGCCTGCTCGGTCGGGGTACAGTTCTTC.

This clone was seen only a few times. J is TRBJ1-5 and V is TRBV6-5, with TRBD1 as a possible D gene (6 bases). CDR3 length: 13 amino acids. The V gene's germline CDR1 is MNHEY and CDR2 SVGAGI. The V gene lost 6 bases and the J gene lost 3 bases, with 9 bases spanning the gap. The CDR3: CASRRQVNQPQHF. The CDR3 DNA sequence: TGTGCCAGCAGGCGACAGGTCAATCAGCCCCAGCATTTT.

The chain employs TRBV28 and TRBJ2-3, with 10 nucleotides matching TRBD2. CDR1 is MDHEN and CDR2 is SYDVKM in the germline V gene. With V trimmed by 6 bases and J by 4 bases, 10 bases remained unmatched. This CDR3 has 16 residues. CDR3 coding DNA: TGTGCCAGCAGCCCTGGGGGTAGCGGGGGGCCAGATACGCAGTATTTT. It translates to CASSPGGSGGPDTQYF. The entire variable domain, with the rest obtained from reference TRBV28 and TRBJ2-3, is as follows: DVKVTQSSRYLVKRTGEKVFLECVQDMDHENMFWYRQDPGLGLRLIYFSYDVKMKEKGDIPEGYSVSREKKERFSLILESASTNQTSMYLCASSPGGSGGPDTQYFGPGTRLTVL.

This clone was seen more than once but under ten times. The chain has TRBV4-3 and TRBJ2-5; the match to TRBD1 covers 7 bases. Gene TRBJ2-7 matches the end of the DNA better, so the J call may be wrong. This CDR3 has 15 residues. Germline CDR1 LGHNA, CDR2 YSLEER. The DNA for the CDR3 is TGCGCCAGCAGCCAAGATACAGGGGACCCCTACGAGCAGTACTTC. Its protein is CASSQDTGDPYEQYF.

V and J are TRBV19 and TRBJ2-3, with a tentative D call TRBD2 (6 bases). The CDR3 sequence is 14 residues long. V gave up 7 bases and J gave up 6 bases, with 17 bases separating them. CDR1 is LNHDA and CDR2 is SQIVND in the germline V gene (reference sequence). This CDR3 is CASTGSTVLDTQYF. In nucleotides, the CDR3 is TGTGCCAGTACCGGGAGTACGGTTTTGGATACGCAGTATTTT.